This T cell receptor beta chain was identified in a study of blood T cell repertoires in COVID-19. Turning to the study itself: Sources were T cells, B-cell-depleted T cells, or PBMCs; the material itself was cDNA or gDNA.

Looked up from germline, CDR1 is MNHEY and CDR2 is SVGAGI. The V and J ends lost 6 bases and 6 bases, in that order; junction bases with no gene match: 4. This CDR3 has 14 amino acids. TCRdb's table, derived via immunoSEQ multiplex PCR, lists solely in-frame clones and lacks some. The table lists about 200,000 clones, over 75% of them singletons. The sequencing input was peripheral blood. The receptor was isolated from a man aged 50 or older with acute or convalescent COVID-19. This chain connects TRBV6-5 to TRBJ2-1, with TRBD2 matching 11 bases. The CDR3 bases are TGTGCCAGCAGGGTAGCGGGGGGGGTCAATGAGCAGTTCTTC. Protein: CASRVAGGVNEQFF.